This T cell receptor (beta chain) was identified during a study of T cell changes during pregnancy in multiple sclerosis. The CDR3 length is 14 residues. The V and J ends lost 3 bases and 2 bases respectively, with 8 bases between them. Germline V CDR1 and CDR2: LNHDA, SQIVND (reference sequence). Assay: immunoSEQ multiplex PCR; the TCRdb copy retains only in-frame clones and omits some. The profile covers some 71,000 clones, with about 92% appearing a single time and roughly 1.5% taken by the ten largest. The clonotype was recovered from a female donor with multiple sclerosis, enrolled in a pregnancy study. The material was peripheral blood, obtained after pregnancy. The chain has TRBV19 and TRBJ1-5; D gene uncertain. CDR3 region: CASSITGGNQPQHF. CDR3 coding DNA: TGTGCCAGTAGTATTACCGGGGGCAATCAGCCCCAGCATTTT.